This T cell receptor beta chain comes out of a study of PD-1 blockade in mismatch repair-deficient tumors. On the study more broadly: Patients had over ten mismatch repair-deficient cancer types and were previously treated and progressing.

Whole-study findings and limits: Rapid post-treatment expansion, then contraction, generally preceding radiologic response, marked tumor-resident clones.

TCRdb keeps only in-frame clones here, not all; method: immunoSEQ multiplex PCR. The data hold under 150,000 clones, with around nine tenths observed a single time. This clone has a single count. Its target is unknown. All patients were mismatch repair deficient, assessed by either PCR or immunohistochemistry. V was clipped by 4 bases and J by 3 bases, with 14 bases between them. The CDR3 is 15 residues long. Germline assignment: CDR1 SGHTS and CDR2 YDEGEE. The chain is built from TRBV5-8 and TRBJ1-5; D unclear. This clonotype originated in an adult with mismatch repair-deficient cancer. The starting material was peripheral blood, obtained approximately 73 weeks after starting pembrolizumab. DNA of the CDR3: TGTGCCAGCAGCCCTAAAGGGTATGACAATCAGCCCCAGCATTTT. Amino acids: CASSPKGYDNQPQHF.